This section outlines one TCR beta chain sequence together with its context. This clone has only one observation. This receptor's antigen is unknown. No qualities accompany the bases; no much larger clone lies one base away. Each collaborating institution followed its own protocols to collect whole blood in K2EDTA tubes. For TCRbeta analysis, collaborators shipped samples in one of three forms: frozen whole blood, isolated PBMCs, or DNA extracted from either of those sample types. These data are taken from a study of blood T cell repertoires in COVID-19 (TCRdb year 2020). Regarding the study in general: Samples from collaborators originated in the United States, Italy and Spain and spanned both the acute and convalescent phases of COVID-19. Where HLA class I and class II types were available, the types were taken from metadata supplied by the sample provider, not from assay-based typing. The prospective study material was composed of cDNA or gDNA derived from T cells, B-cell-depleted T cells, or PBMCs. The samples were drawn from two sources: the first 160 participants of the ongoing ImmuneRACE study, and 950 to 1,500 subjects contributed by 6 global collaborators. The dataset comprised deeply sampled blood TCRbeta repertoires from subjects exposed to, actively infected with, or recovered from COVID-19. The repertoires were released in a freely available public database intended as a resource for research on the immune response to SARS-CoV-2. Nearly every sample came with metadata listing a de-identified subject ID, COVID-19 status, age in years and sex.

The immunoSEQ Assay, a bias-controlled multiplex PCR, was used to amplify TCRbeta CDR3 regions from genomic DNA. The source study handled its data this way. The number of nucleated cells in each sample was estimated by amplification of reference gene primers within the assay. To quantify the absolute abundance of each unique TCRbeta CDR3 rearrangement, sequence reads were collapsed and filtered. For each sample, productive Simpson clonality was calculated by taking the square root of Simpson's diversity index across productive rearrangements. The immuneACCESS repertoire file appears here via TCRdb, limited to in-frame rearrangements. These files lack a portion of the clones; in checked studies, under half of the deficit traces to unresolved V genes, and the cause of the others is not known. For V, J and clone size, that table is used; D and trimming come from the DNA. This sample has tens of thousands of clones in its table, and around three quarters of those were observed once. Of the sample, approximately 30% falls within the top ten clones.

The paper as a whole reports these results and caveats: Clinical and demographic metadata were provided uncurated, with the amount varying by source and participant.

Unmatched junction bases come to 9, with V trimmed by 2 bases and J by 3 bases. Measured from the cysteine to the phenylalanine, the CDR3 is 17 residues long. Only CDR3 DNA is held: 51 bases, read in frame from base 1. The sample taken for sequencing was peripheral blood. This receptor was taken from a human donor in a cohort sampled during active COVID-19. The sequence links TRBV6-7 to TRBJ1-1, with 10 junctional bases fitting TRBD1. TRBV6-7 falls under the ORF class, with uncertain function. The DNA sequence is given as TGTGCCAGCAGTTACCGCAGACAGGGGGCGCGTCACACTGAAGCTTTCTTT. Its coded protein is CASSYRRQGARHTEAFF.